This T cell receptor beta chain emerged from a study of T cell responses to AZD1222 COVID-19 vaccine. TCRdb's table, derived via immunoSEQ multiplex PCR, lists solely in-frame clones and lacks some. The table shows some 190,000 clones, with 94% occurring only once. Germline assignment: CDR1 MNHEY and CDR2 SVGEGT. This CDR3 is built from 14 residues. J lost 6 bases, V lost 5 bases, and 9 bases had no gene match. The receptor comes from an adult who received the MenACWY meningococcal vaccine as a control. Sequenced here: peripheral blood, sampled 28 days after the second dose of the MenACWY control vaccine. The chain recombines TRBV6-2 or TRBV6-3 with TRBJ1-1, with 7 nucleotides matching TRBD1. The CDR3 spells CASSQTDRAPEAFF. DNA for the CDR3: TGTGCCAGCAGTCAAACAGACAGGGCGCCTGAAGCTTTCTTT.